This T cell receptor (beta chain) was sequenced during a study of blood T cells in healthy people across ages. Notes on the study in general: Compared with aged donors, long-lived donors showed fewer expanded clones, suggesting selection.

Alongside a J-beta primer mix, a sample-barcoded 5' primer served in a second PCR lasting 7 to 11 cycles. TCRdb re-derived calls from the 5' RACE reads in MiXCR, one entry per CDR3 protein. Of approximately 780,000 distinct CDR3 sequences in the sample, roughly 24% were seen once. V lost 0 bases, J lost 3 bases, and 17 bases lay in between. The germline CDR1 and CDR2 sequences are DFQATT and SNEGSKA (reference sequence). The CDR3 runs to 17 residues. This clonotype was observed a few times. The target antigen is unknown. This same sample was also taken into another study, of T cells of mothers and their children. Turning to that study: Mothers gave over 8 million TCR beta CDR3 reads each, and children several million each.

This rearrangement joins TRBV20-1 to TRBJ2-2; D call uncertain. Sequenced input: blood. This sequence originates from a boy between 5 and 17 years old in good health. DNA for the CDR3: TGCAGTGCTAGAGATCATAGAAATAGCCAGGACACCGGGGAGCTGTTTTTT. Its protein is CSARDHRNSQDTGELFF.